Included here is one T cell receptor beta chain sequence, with context. This CDR3 contains 15 residues. Trimming took 2 bases from V and 2 from J, leaving 14 bases between them. Germline V lookup: CDR1 SGHKS, CDR2 YYEKEE (reference sequence). The data originate from a study of blood T cell repertoires in COVID-19. Study in general: Some COVID-19 samples were acute and others convalescent; all came from the United States, Italy and Spain. PBMCs, B-cell-depleted T cells, or T cells provided the cDNA or gDNA that made up the material.

In the source study's methods: Estimation of nucleated cell counts was performed using reference gene primer amplification. TCRdb's copy holds only in-frame clones and misses some; the assay was immunoSEQ multiplex PCR. The D gene and trimming were derived from the DNA, and the V and J assignments and clone size from that table. The sample lists tens of thousands of clones; almost 85% were seen once. The sequence was obtained from a man in his 70s with acute or convalescent COVID-19. The gene calls are TRBV5-5 and TRBJ2-7, with D possibly matching TRBD1 (6 bases). Sequencing input: peripheral blood. In DNA form, the CDR3 reads TGTGCCAGCAGCTTAGATCAGGGGATGACCTACGAGCAGTACTTC. This sequence encodes CASSLDQGMTYEQYF.